This TCR beta chain was observed in a study of response to subunit inactivated influenza vaccine. Findings and limits, study-wide: Few new T cells, the authors suggested, are recruited by each seasonal influenza vaccination.

This CDR3 has 15 residues. CDR1 and CDR2 (germline): SGHTA, FQGNSA. The ends lost 5 bases at V and 2 bases at J; junction bases unmatched: 7. One entry per CDR3 protein, called by TCRdb with MiXCR from the RT-PCR reads. The sample consists of 860,000 or so distinct CDR3 sequences, approximately 21% of them appearing once. A note on this clonotype: Its matching antigen is unknown.

The sample was PBMCs from blood, taken around 5 days after vaccination. The chain is built from TRBV7-2 and TRBJ2-5, with TRBD1 matching 8 bases. This TCR was recovered from a man aged 45 to 65 who received an inactivated influenza vaccine. The CDR3 is CASSRDRSKQETQYF. The CDR3 bases are TGTGCCAGCAGCCGGGACAGGAGTAAACAAGAGACCCAGTACTTC.